The clone carrying this T cell receptor (beta chain) was recorded many times. The CDR3 contains 10 residues. CDR1 and CDR2 (germline): SEHNR, FQNEAQ (reference sequence). V lost 9 bases, J lost 7 bases, and 6 bases lay in between. These data come from a study of molecular identifiers for immune sequencing clone quantification. From the PCR reads, TCRdb called clonotypes with MiXCR, one entry per CDR3 protein. There are 75,000 to 100,000 distinct CDR3 sequences in the sample; around 20% occur only once, and 0.75% to 0.95% lies in the top ten. The source of this sequence is a human donor in good health. Some libraries in this study had Jurkat cell RNA spiked in. Sequenced sample: naive CD8+ T cells from blood, with Jurkat cell RNA spiked in. Subset indicated: FACS-sorted CD8+CD4-CCR7+CD45RA+ naive T cells. V gene TRBV7-9 combines with J gene TRBJ2-2; D is uncertain. The CDR3 DNA reads as TGTGCCAGTGGTTTCGGGGAGCTGTTTTTT. As protein: CASGFGELFF.